The source of this T cell receptor (beta chain) is a study of T cells in Graves' hyperthyroidism and ophthalmopathy (dated by TCRdb to about 2019). Describing the broader study: Peripheral blood was sampled at the time of initial diagnosis, prior to any treatment. For training and testing, the 100 or so patients in the discovery cohort were randomly divided in a 7:3 ratio. After sampling, hyperthyroidism patients received methimazole starting at 30 mg daily, and ophthalmopathy patients received high-dose intravenous methylprednisolone. An independent validation cohort of some 18 hyperthyroidism patients and about 16 patients who later progressed to ophthalmopathy tested prospective prediction of ophthalmopathy. To identify TCR V-J signatures that set the groups apart, the researchers used a discovery cohort of roughly 100 patients, made up of roughly 40 with Graves' ophthalmopathy and 55 to 65 with stable Graves' hyperthyroidism. In addition, the study compared T-cell repertoires in thyroid tissue and in blood from five or six Graves' hyperthyroidism patients. The paper reports TCR Vbeta CDR3 sequencing of over 120 peripheral blood samples: 40 to 45 ophthalmopathy, fewer than 80 hyperthyroidism and around 17 progressor patients. Study-level results and caveats: In validation, the model predicted progression to ophthalmopathy with approximately 69% sensitivity and around 72% specificity, a median of around six months before onset. A 13 V-J signature model separated ophthalmopathy from stable hyperthyroidism, with 87.88% sensitivity and 81.08% specificity in cross-validation and 80%/75% in testing. No statistical method was used to fix the sample size in advance, and group allocation was not hidden from the investigators. Most expanded thyroid clonotypes (frequency above 0.001) were also found in blood, which suggests that blood repertoires may mirror thyroid immune responses.

The sample holds a few counts of this clonotype. Its antigen is still unknown. No base quality information exists; no much larger clone differs at one position. V is clipped by 3 bases and J by 2 bases, and the sequence between their germline boundaries is 11 bases long. The CDR3 runs 14 amino acids, cysteine and phenylalanine included. Of all the DNA, just the CDR3 is kept, 42 bases in frame from base 1. CDR1 SEHNR and CDR2 FQNEAQ are derived from the germline V gene (reference sequence). The TCR beta CDR3 regions were amplified from the RNA transcripts. A first-round RT-PCR of the TCR CDR3 used the HTBI primer set with the Qiagen OneStep RT-PCR kit. A second multiplex PCR round built the libraries, followed by size selection and purification. Sequencing of the libraries was done on an Illumina HiSeq2000 using paired-end 100 bp reads. Concerning the study's data processing: SOAPnuke was used to process the raw data, removing reads that contained adapters or uncalled bases, had a mean Phred below 15, or lacked an exact match to the constant primer or identifier. COPE v1.2.5 was used to merge the high-quality paired reads, and each unique nucleotide sequence was defined as a clonotype. Clonotypes were aligned to IMGT TRBV, TRBD and TRBJ reference segments using MiTCR v1.1. Only V-J combinations with frequency above 0.0001, covering approximately 99% of repertoires, were analysed. The TCS score was defined as the ratio of F50 (clonal expansion) to E x V (chaos), calculated using BLOSUM62-based TCRdist between CDR3 peptides within each V-J. Welch's t-statistics and random forest reduced roughly 500 V-J features to fewer than 15, which were used in a naive Bayes classifier (R e1071). The raw public reads went through TCRdb reprocessing: fastp at Q25, MiXCR clone calling, in-frame beta chains kept. Here each entry gathers all rows of one CDR3 protein and keeps the most common genes and DNA. The V and J calls and clone size are TCRdb's, not the authors'. For this sample the table gives 250,000 to 350,000 distinct CDR3 sequences, of which roughly 17% were detected only once. The ten largest account for approximately 35% of the sample.

Stable Graves' hyperthyroidism was defined as no progression to ophthalmopathy during 18 months of follow-up. Hyperthyroidism patients were newly diagnosed, with disease duration under 2 months, and aged 18 to 65 years. Exclusion was applied to patients with uncontrolled infections, other autoimmune diseases, pregnancy or lactation. Diagnoses were based on clinical symptoms, serum thyroxine and TRAb, thyroid ultrasound and orbital computed tomography. PBMCs were separated from under 12 ml of fresh peripheral blood using Ficoll-Paque density gradient centrifugation. Total RNA was extracted using Trizol reagent, and RNA quality was assessed on an Agilent 2100 Bioanalyzer.

The sequence came from a man younger than 45 with Graves' hyperthyroidism. Sequences were obtained from blood. This chain joins TRBV7-9 to TRBJ2-7, and TRBD1 may be the D gene, going by 5 matching bases. The nucleotide sequence is given as TGTGCCAGCAGCTTTTCGGACACTGCCTACGAGCAGTACTTC. It is translated as CASSFSDTAYEQYF. The reference TRBV7-9 and TRBJ2-7 proteins fill in what lies around the CDR3, so the full variable domain reads DTGVSQNPRHKITKRGQNVTFRCDPISEHNRLYWYRQTLGQGPEFLTYFQNEAQLEKSRLLSDRFSAERPKGSFSTLEIQRTEQGDSAMYLCASSFSDTAYEQYFGPGTRLTVT.